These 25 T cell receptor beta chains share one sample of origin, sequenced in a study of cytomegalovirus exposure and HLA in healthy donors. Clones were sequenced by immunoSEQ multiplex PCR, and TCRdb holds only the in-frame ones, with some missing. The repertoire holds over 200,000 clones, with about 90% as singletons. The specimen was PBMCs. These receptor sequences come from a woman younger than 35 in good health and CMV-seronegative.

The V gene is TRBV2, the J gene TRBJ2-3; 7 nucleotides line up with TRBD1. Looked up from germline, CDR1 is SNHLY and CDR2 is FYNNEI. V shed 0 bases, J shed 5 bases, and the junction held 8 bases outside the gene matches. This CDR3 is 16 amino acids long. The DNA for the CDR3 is TGTGCCAGCAGTGAAGCTGAGGGGGCTATAGGAGATACGCAGTATTTT. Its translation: CASSEAEGAIGDTQYF.

For the CDR3, the DNA is TGTGCCAGCAGCCGGAGGCTAGCGGGAGGGAAGGAGACCCAGTACTTC. Its translation is CASSRRLAGGKETQYF. The rearrangement uses TRBV5-6 and TRBJ2-5, with TRBD2 identical over 12 bases. V dropped 4 bases and J dropped 5; count of bases not matched to a gene: 9. The germline V gene has CDR1 SGHDT and CDR2 YYEEEE. CDR3 size: 16 residues. The complete variable domain, with remaining parts taken from reference TRBV5-6 and TRBJ2-5, reads DAGVTQSPTHLIKTRGQQVTLRCSPKSGHDTVSWYQQALGQGPQFIFQYYEEEERQRGNFPDRFSGHQFPNYSSELNVNALLLGDSALYLCASSRRLAGGKETQYFGPGTRLLVL.

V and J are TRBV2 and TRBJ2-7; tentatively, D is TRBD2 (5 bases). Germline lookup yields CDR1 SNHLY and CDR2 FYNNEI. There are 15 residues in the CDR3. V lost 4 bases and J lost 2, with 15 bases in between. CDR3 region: CASSVRTSLAYEQYF. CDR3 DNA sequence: TGTGCCAGCAGTGTCAGGACTTCTTTGGCCTACGAGCAGTACTTC.

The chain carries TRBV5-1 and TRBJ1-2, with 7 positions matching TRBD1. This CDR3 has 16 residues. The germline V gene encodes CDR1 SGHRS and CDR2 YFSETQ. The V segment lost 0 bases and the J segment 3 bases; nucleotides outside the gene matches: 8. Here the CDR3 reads CASSLVVAGGDYGYTF. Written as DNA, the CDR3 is TGCGCCAGCAGCTTGGTGGTGGCAGGGGGAGACTATGGCTACACCTTC.

The CDR3 nucleotides are TGCGCCAGCAGCTTGACGGCTAGCGGGAGCTCCTACAATGAGCAGTTCTTC. Its protein product is CASSLTASGSSYNEQFF. The rearrangement joins TRBV5-1 to TRBJ2-1, with 10 bases identical to TRBD2. Germline-derived CDR1 and CDR2 are SGHRS and YFSETQ. This CDR3 contains 17 residues. V shed 1 base and J 0 bases; nucleotides not matched to a gene: 4.

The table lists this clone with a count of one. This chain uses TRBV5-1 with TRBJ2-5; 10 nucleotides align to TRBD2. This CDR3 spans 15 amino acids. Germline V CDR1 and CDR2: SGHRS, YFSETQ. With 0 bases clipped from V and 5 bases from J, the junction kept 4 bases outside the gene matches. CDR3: CASSLVASGSETQYF. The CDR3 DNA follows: TGCGCCAGCAGCTTGGTTGCTAGCGGGAGTGAGACCCAGTACTTC.

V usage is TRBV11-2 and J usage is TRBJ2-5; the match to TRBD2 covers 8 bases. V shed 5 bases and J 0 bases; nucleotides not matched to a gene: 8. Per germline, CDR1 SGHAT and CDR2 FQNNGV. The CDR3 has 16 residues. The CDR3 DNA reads TGTGCCAGCAGCCAGCGCGGCGGGGGGTACCAAGAGACCCAGTACTTC. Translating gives CASSQRGGGYQETQYF.

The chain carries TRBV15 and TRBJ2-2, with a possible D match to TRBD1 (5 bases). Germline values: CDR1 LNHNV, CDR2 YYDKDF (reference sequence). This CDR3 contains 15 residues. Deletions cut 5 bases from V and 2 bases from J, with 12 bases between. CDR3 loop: CATSEQASNTGELFF. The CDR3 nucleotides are TGTGCCACCAGCGAACAGGCTTCTAACACCGGGGAGCTGTTTTTT.

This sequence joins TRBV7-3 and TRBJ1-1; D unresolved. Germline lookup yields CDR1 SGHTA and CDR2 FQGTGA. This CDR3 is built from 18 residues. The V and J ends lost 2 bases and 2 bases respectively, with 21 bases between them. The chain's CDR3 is CASSLAPSAGRSNTEAFF. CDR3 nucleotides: TGTGCCAGCAGCTTAGCCCCTTCGGCAGGCAGATCCAACACTGAAGCTTTCTTT.

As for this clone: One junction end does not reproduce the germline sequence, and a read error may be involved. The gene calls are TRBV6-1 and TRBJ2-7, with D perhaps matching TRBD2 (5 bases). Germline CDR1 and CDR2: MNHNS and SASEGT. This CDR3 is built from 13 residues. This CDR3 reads CASSEEVRTLVTF. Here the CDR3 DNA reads TGTGCCAGCAGTGAAGAAGTTAGGACTCTTGTAACCTTC.

CDR3 coding DNA: TGTGCCACCCTATTGGACCGTCGAGGGGGTGAGCAGTTCTTC. Translating gives CATLLDRRGGEQFF. V usage is TRBV6-5 and J usage is TRBJ2-1; possible D gene TRBD1, 6 bases. The CDR3 has 14 residues. The V and J ends lost 10 bases and 9 bases respectively, with 22 bases between them. Germline V gives CDR1 MNHEY, CDR2 SVGAGI.

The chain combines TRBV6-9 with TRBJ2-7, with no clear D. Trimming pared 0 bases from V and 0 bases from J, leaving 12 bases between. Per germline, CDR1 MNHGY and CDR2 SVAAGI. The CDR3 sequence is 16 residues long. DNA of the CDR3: TGTGCCAGCAGTTATTCAAACAGCATCAACTCCTACGAGCAGTACTTC. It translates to CASSYSNSINSYEQYF.

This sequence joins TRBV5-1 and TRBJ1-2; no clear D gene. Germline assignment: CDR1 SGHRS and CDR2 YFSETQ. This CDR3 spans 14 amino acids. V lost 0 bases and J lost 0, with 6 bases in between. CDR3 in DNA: TGCGCCAGCAGCTTGGAGCGGGCTAACTATGGCTACACCTTC. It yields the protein CASSLERANYGYTF.

Here the CDR3 DNA reads TGTGCCAGCAGCTTGGATAAGCAGGGCGGCACCGGGGAGCTGTTTTTT. It specifies CASSLDKQGGTGELFF. The chain is built from TRBV5-6 and TRBJ2-2, with a tentative D call TRBD1 (5 bases). Trimming shortened V by 0 bases and J by 4 bases, and 13 bases separated the two germline ends. The CDR3 extends over 16 amino acids. The germline gives CDR1 SGHDT, CDR2 YYEEEE. Together with reference TRBV5-6 and TRBJ2-2, the CDR3 gives the full variable domain: DAGVTQSPTHLIKTRGQQVTLRCSPKSGHDTVSWYQQALGQGPQFIFQYYEEEERQRGNFPDRFSGHQFPNYSSELNVNALLLGDSALYLCASSLDKQGGTGELFFGEGSRLTVL.

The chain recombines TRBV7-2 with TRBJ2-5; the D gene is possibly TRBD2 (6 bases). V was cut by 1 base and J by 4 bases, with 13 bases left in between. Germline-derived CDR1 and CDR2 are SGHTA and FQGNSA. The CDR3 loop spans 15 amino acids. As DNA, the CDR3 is TGTGCCAGCAGCTTAGGTAGCGGTGACGGAGAGACCCAGTACTTC. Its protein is CASSLGSGDGETQYF.

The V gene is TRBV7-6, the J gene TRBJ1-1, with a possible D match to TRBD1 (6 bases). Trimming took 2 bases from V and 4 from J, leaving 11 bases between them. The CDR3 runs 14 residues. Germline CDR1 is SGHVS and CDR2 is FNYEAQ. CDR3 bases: TGTGCCAGCAGCTTAAAGGGGGGGGCCACTGAAGCTTTCTTT. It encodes CASSLKGGATEAFF.

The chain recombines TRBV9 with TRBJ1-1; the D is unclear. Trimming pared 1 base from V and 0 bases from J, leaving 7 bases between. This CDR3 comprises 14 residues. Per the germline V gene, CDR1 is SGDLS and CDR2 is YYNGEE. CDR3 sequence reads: CASSVTGMNTEAFF. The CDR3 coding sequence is TGTGCCAGCAGCGTAACGGGGATGAACACTGAAGCTTTCTTT.

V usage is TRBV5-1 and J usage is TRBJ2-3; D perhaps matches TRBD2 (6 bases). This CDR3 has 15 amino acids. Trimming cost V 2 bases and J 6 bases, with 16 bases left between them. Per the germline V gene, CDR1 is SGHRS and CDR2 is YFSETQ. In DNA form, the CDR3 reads TGCGCCAGCAGCTTCACTAGCAAGGGACTGGATACGCAGTATTTT. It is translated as CASSFTSKGLDTQYF.

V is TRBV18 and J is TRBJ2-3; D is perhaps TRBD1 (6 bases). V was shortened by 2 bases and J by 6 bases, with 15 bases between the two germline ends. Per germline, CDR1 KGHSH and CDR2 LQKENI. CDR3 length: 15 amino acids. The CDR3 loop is CASSPFSGAPDTQYF. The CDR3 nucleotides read TGTGCCAGCTCACCATTTTCAGGGGCGCCGGATACGCAGTATTTT.

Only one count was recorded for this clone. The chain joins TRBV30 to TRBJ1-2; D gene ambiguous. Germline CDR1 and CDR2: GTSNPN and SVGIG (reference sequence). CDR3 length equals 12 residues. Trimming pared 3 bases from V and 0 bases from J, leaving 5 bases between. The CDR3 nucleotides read TGTGCCTGGAGCTTAGCTAACTATGGCTACACCTTC. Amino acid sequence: CAWSLANYGYTF.

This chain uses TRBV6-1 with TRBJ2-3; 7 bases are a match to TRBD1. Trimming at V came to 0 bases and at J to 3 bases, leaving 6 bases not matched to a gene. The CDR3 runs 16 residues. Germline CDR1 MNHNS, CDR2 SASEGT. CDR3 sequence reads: CASSEAEGAPTDTQYF. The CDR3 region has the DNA TGTGCCAGCAGTGAAGCAGAGGGGGCGCCAACAGATACGCAGTATTTT.

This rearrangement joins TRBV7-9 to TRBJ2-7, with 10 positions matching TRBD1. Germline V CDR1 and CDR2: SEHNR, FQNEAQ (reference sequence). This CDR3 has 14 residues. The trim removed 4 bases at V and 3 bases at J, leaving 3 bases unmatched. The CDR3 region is CASSSGTGDYEQYF. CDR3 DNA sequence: TGTGCCAGCAGCTCCGGGACAGGGGACTACGAGCAGTACTTC.

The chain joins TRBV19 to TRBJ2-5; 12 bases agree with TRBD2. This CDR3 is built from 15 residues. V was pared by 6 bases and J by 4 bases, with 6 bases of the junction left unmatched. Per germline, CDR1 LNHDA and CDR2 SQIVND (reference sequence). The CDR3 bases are TGTGCCAGTAGACGACTAGCGGGAGTCGGAGAGACCCAGTACTTC. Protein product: CASRRLAGVGETQYF.

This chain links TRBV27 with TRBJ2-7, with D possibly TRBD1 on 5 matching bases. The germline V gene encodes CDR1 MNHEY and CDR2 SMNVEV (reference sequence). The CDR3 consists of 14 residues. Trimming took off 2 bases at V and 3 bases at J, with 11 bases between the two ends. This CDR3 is CASSLRGQGYEQYF. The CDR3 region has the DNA TGTGCCAGCAGTTTAAGGGGCCAGGGCTACGAGCAGTACTTC.

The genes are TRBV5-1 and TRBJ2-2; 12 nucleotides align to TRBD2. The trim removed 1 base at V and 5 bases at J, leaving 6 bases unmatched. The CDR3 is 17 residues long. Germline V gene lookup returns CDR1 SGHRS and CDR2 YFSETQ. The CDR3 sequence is CASSLLGLAGGTGELFF. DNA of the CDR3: TGCGCCAGCAGCTTGCTGGGACTAGCGGGCGGGACCGGGGAGCTGTTTTTT.